This T cell receptor (beta chain) is drawn from a study of T cell responses to AZD1222 COVID-19 vaccine. Study observations and caveats: Clonal diversity was possibly underestimated, and the donors were mostly white British, with more females. The number of AZD1222 recipients seropositive at baseline was only five to seven.

The analysis combined second doses at about 4 or about 12 weeks. With regard to this clone: The antigen remains undetermined.

The CDR3 totals 15 residues. The germline gives CDR1 SEHNR, CDR2 FQNEAQ (reference sequence). The ends lost 5 bases at V and 4 bases at J; junction bases unmatched: 7. Only in-frame clones appear in the TCRdb table, and some are missing; sequencing was by immunoSEQ multiplex PCR. The repertoire has 70,000 or so clones, 70% to 90% of them found once; the top ten carry around 25%. The sequenced sample was peripheral blood, obtained 28 days after the second AZD1222 dose. The chain joins TRBV7-9 to TRBJ2-2, with 7 bases that match TRBD2. This clonotype was obtained from an adult who received the AZD1222 COVID-19 vaccine. CDR3 sequence reads: CASSPWGGPTGELFF. The DNA of the CDR3 is TGTGCCAGCAGCCCGTGGGGAGGGCCCACCGGGGAGCTGTTTTTT.